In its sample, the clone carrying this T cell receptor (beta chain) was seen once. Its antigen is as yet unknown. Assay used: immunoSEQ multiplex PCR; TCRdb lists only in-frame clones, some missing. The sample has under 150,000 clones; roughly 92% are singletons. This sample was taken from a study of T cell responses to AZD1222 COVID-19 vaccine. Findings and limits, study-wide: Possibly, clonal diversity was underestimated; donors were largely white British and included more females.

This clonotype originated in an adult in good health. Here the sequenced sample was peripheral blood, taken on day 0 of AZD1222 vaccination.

CDR3 sequence (DNA): TGTGCCTGGAGTGGCTCGGGAACCTTTGCAACTAATGAAAAACTGTTTTTT. It codes for CAWSGSGTFATNEKLFF. The chain links TRBV30 to TRBJ1-4; D gene unclear. The CDR3 is 17 residues long. CDR1 and CDR2 (germline): GTSNPN, SVGIG (reference sequence). With 1 base removed from V and 0 bases from J, the gap between germline ends came to 15 bases. Together with reference TRBV30 and TRBJ1-4, the CDR3 gives the full variable domain: SQTIHQWPATLVQPVGSPLSLECTVEGTSNPNLYWYRQAAGRGLQLLFYSVGIGQISSEVPQNLSASRPQDRQFILSSKKLLLSDSGFYLCAWSGSGTFATNEKLFFGSGTQLSVL.